The source of this T cell receptor beta chain is a study of T-cell reconstitution after alpha-beta-depleted transplantation in children. Points from the study as a whole: There were some patients whose high TCRbeta diversity at day 60 came from surviving recipient T cells and thymic progenitors. About two months after transplant, alpha-beta T cells reportedly came from several hundred expanded graft clones. Counts and diversity of T cells one year after transplant came mostly from newly produced T cells.

This CDR3 region has 13 residues. The germline CDR1 and CDR2 sequences are MNHEY and SVGEGT. V was trimmed by 6 bases and J by 5 bases, leaving 11 bases between them. This clonotype has ten or more counts. Its antigen is unidentified. The TCRbeta library was prepared with unique molecular identifiers. TCRdb independently ran MiXCR on the PCR reads; one entry per CDR3 protein. The sample has 450,000 to 600,000 distinct CDR3 sequences, 10% to 15% seen once. This receptor was identified in a male patient under 18 who had a stem cell transplant for acute myeloid leukemia, so the T cells may come from the graft donor. The sequences come from PBMCs, mostly from graft donor cells, collected 360 days after TCRalphabeta/CD19-depleted stem cell transplant. V is TRBV6-2 or TRBV6-3 and J is TRBJ2-1; D unclear. The CDR3 nucleotides read TGTGCCAGCAGCCAACTACGGAACAATGAGCAGTTCTTC. Translated: CASSQLRNNEQFF.